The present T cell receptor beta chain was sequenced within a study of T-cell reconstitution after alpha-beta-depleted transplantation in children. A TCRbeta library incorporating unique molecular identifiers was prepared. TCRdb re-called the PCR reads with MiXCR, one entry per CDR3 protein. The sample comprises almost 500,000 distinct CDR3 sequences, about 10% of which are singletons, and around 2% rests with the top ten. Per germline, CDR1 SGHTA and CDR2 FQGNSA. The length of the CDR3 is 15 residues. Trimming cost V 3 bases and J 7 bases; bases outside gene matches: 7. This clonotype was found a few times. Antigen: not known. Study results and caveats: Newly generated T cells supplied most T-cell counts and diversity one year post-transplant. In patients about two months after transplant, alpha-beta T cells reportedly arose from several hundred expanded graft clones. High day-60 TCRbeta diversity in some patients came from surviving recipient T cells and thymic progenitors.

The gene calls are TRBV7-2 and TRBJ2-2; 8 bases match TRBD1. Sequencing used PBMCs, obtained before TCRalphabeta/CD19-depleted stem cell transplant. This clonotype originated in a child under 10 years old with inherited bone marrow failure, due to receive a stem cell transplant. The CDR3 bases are TGTGCCAGCAGCTTGCGGCAGGGGGCTGGCGGGGAGCTGTTTTTT. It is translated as CASSLRQGAGGELFF. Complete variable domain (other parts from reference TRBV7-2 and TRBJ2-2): GAGVSQSPSNKVTEKGKDVELRCDPISGHTALYWYRQSLGQGLEFLIYFQGNSAPDKSGLPSDRFSAERTGGSVSTLTIQRTQQEDSAVYLCASSLRQGAGGELFFGEGSRLTVL.